The source of this T cell receptor (beta chain) is a study of CD8+CD57+ T cells in acquired aplastic anemia. Study as a whole: Sorted CD4+ and CD8+ cells gave a mean 3.2 ug DNA, range about 0.19 to 27.4 ug. General study points: Patients and controls turned out to have some 30 CD8+ CDR3 sequences in common.

It was genomic DNA that served as the template for profiling TCR beta VDJ and CDR3. TCRdb processed the reads anew with MiXCR; each CDR3 protein has one entry. The repertoire has about 160,000 distinct CDR3 sequences, roughly 48% of them found once; the top ten carry under 1.2%. This clonotype was seen only a few times. Antigen specificity is unknown. The CDR3 is 11 residues long. CDR1 is SNHLY, CDR2 FYNNEI, per germline. The V gene lost 6 bases and the J gene lost 7 bases, with 9 bases spanning the gap. Sequencing was performed on sorted CD4+, CD8+, or CD8+CD57+ T cells (not recorded which) from PBMCs. J is TRBJ1-2 and V is TRBV2; unclear D gene. This TCR was recovered from a human donor in good health. The CDR3 DNA is TGTGCCAGCAGCGCTGAGGCTGGCTACACCTTC. Translation: CASSAEAGYTF.